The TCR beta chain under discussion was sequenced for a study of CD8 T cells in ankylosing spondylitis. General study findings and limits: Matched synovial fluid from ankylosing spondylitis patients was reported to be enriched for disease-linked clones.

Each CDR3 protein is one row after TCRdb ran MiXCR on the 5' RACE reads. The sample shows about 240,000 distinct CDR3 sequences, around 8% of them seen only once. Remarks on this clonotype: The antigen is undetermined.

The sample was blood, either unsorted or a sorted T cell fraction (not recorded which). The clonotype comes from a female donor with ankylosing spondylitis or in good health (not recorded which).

The CDR3 region is CSARSGLAIANTGELFF. In nucleotides, the CDR3 is TGCAGTGCTAGATCGGGACTAGCGATAGCGAACACCGGGGAGCTGTTTTTT. The chain links TRBV20-1 to TRBJ2-2; 10 bases line up with TRBD2. CDR3 size: 17 residues. With 2 bases clipped from V and 0 bases from J, the junction kept 6 bases outside the gene matches. The germline V gene encodes CDR1 DFQATT and CDR2 SNEGSKA (reference sequence).